This T cell receptor beta chain was sequenced during a study of T cells in Graves' hyperthyroidism and ophthalmopathy. Whole-study results and caveats: Progression to ophthalmopathy was predicted a median of 6.5 months early. Using 13 V-J features, a model discriminated ophthalmopathy from stable hyperthyroidism.

CDR1 is MDHEN, CDR2 SYDVKM, per germline. Trimming cost V 8 bases and J 6 bases; bases outside gene matches: 3. The CDR3 length is 12 residues. This clonotype was counted ten times or more. Its specificity is not known. Diagnosis of hyperthyroidism was new in patients aged 18 to 65, and its duration was under 2 months. The TCR beta CDR3 regions underwent amplification using RNA transcripts as the source. A set of HTBI primers served as the primers for a first-round RT-PCR of the TCR CDR3. TCRdb re-called the multiplex PCR reads through MiXCR, storing one row per CDR3 protein. The data show roughly 300,000 distinct CDR3 sequences, roughly 23% seen once.

The sequence was collected from a woman aged 45-65 years with Graves' hyperthyroidism. Sample: blood. This chain joins TRBV28 and TRBJ1-2; TRBD1 matches 10 bases. CDR3 in DNA: TGTGCCAGCCTGGGACAGGGGAATGGCTACACCTTC. Protein: CASLGQGNGYTF.